These 24 T cell receptor beta chains were sequenced from one sample in a study of response to subunit inactivated influenza vaccine. TCRdb re-derived calls from the RT-PCR reads in MiXCR, one entry per CDR3 protein. The sample includes 860,000 or so distinct CDR3 sequences, 20% to 25% seen only once; the top ten take roughly a tenth. Sequenced material: PBMCs from blood, taken 5 to 6 days after vaccination. The source of these receptors is a man aged 45-65 years who received an inactivated influenza vaccine.

Regarding this clonotype: A read error is likely, as this CDR3 ends without the conserved phenylalanine or tryptophan. The chain employs TRBV29-1 and TRBJ2-1, with 9 bases identical to TRBD2. Losses at the gene ends were 6 bases for V and 4 bases for J; bases not matched to a gene: 13. The CDR3 covers 16 residues. Germline CDR1 reads SQVTM; CDR2 reads ANQGSEA. CDR3 loop: CSVDGTSQTNYNEQFL. Written as DNA, the CDR3 is TGCAGCGTAGACGGGACTAGCCAAACTAATTACAATGAGCAGTTCTTG.

The chain is built from TRBV4-2 and TRBJ2-2; D unclear. Trimming shortened V by 1 base and J by 3 bases, and 15 bases separated the two germline ends. This CDR3 spans 17 amino acids. The germline gives CDR1 LGHNA, CDR2 YNFKEQ. Written as DNA, the CDR3 is TGTGCCAGCAGCCAAGCCAGTACTAACAGAGACACCGGGGAGCTGTTTTTT. Its protein product is CASSQASTNRDTGELFF.

The table lists this clonotype with a few counts. The rearrangement links TRBV5-1 to TRBJ2-7; 7 bases align to TRBD1. The CDR3 length is 16 residues. Trimming removed 0 bases from V and 2 bases from J; junction bases left unmatched: 8. Germline CDR1 is SGHRS and CDR2 is YFSETQ. The CDR3 DNA reads as TGCGCCAGCAGCTTGGCACTCACCGGGACAGCCTACGAGCAGTACTTC. Amino acid sequence: CASSLALTGTAYEQYF.

The chain couples TRBV14 to TRBJ2-6; D not certain. The CDR3 contains 17 residues. Germline loops: CDR1 SGHDN, CDR2 FVKESK. V lost 3 bases to trimming and J lost 2 bases, with 14 bases between them. The CDR3 nucleotides are TGTGCCAGCAGCCAGCCGACTGGTTTTCCTGGGGCCAACGTCCTGACTTTC. Amino acids: CASSQPTGFPGANVLTF. The entire variable domain, with the rest obtained from reference TRBV14 and TRBJ2-6, is as follows: EAGVTQFPSHSVIEKGQTVTLRCDPISGHDNLYWYRRVMGKEIKFLLHFVKESKQDESGMPNNRFLAERTGGTYSTLKVQPAELEDSGVYFCASSQPTGFPGANVLTFGAGSRLTVL.

V usage is TRBV6-1 and J usage is TRBJ2-2; D remains unclear. V was clipped by 6 bases and J by 6 bases, with 14 bases between them. The CDR3 sequence is 14 residues long. Germline CDR1 is MNHNS and CDR2 is SASEGT. The CDR3 bases are TGTGCCAGCAGACGGACGTATGAAGCCGGGGAGCTGTTTTTT. Protein: CASRRTYEAGELFF.

This clonotype occurred a few times. V is TRBV12-3 or TRBV12-4 and J is TRBJ1-6, with 7 bases identical to TRBD1. V lost 6 bases, J lost 8 bases, and 7 bases stayed unmatched. CDR3 size: 14 residues. The CDR3: CASSQGTVYSPLHF. The CDR3 DNA reads TGTGCCAGCAGCCAAGGGACAGTTTATTCACCCCTCCACTTT.

Only a few counts were recorded for this clonotype. A read error may produce the germline difference seen at one junction end. This chain uses TRBV18 with TRBJ2-1; D is perhaps TRBD1 or TRBD2 (5 bases each). This CDR3 has 13 residues. The V gene's germline CDR1 is KGHSH and CDR2 LQKENI. This CDR3 reads CASSPRGWGEQFF. CDR3 DNA sequence: TGTGCCAGTTCACCCCGAGGCTGGGGGGAGCAGTTCTTC. The full variable domain, rest sourced from reference TRBV18 and TRBJ2-1, is NAGVMQNPRHLVRRRGQEARLRCSPMKGHSHVYWYRQLPEEGLKFMVYLQKENIIDESGMPKERFSAEFPKEGPSILRIQQVVRGDSAAYFCASSPRGWGEQFFGPGTRLTVL.

This sequence joins TRBV24-1 and TRBJ2-3; perhaps TRBD2 as D (7 bases). The CDR3 runs to 18 residues. Germline CDR1 reads KGHDR; CDR2 reads SFDVKD. V shed 4 bases and J shed 2 bases, with 21 bases lying between them. CDR3 nucleotides: TGTGCCACCAGTGACCGCCGGTGGGCGGGGGCCGACACAGATACGCAGTATTTT. Residues: CATSDRRWAGADTDTQYF.

In this sample, this clonotype turned up a few times. The DNA of the CDR3 is TGCAGTGCTAGAGGCGGCAGATACAATGAGCAGTTCTTC. Its translation: CSARGGRYNEQFF. The gene calls are TRBV20-1 and TRBJ2-1; D not resolved. With 1 base removed from V and 4 bases from J, the gap between germline ends came to 8 bases. The CDR3 is 13 residues long. The germline CDR1 and CDR2 sequences are DFQATT and SNEGSKA (reference sequence).

The chain carries TRBV5-5 and TRBJ2-7, with D perhaps matching TRBD1 (5 bases). The CDR3 extends over 15 amino acids. V dropped 1 base and J dropped 3 bases, with 14 bases sitting between them. Germline V gives CDR1 SGHKS, CDR2 YYEKEE (reference sequence). The CDR3 is CASSLRPGYSYEQYF. The CDR3 nucleotides are TGTGCCAGCAGCTTGAGGCCAGGGTATAGCTACGAGCAGTACTTC.

The rearrangement links TRBV30 to TRBJ1-6; 7 bases map to TRBD1. Germline V gives CDR1 GTSNPN, CDR2 SVGIG (reference sequence). The V gene end was trimmed by 2 bases and the J gene end by 8 bases; junction bases not matched to a gene: 6. CDR3 length: 14 residues. The CDR3 sequence is CAWSNDRVHSPLHF. CDR3 in DNA: TGTGCCTGGAGTAACGACAGGGTTCATTCACCCCTCCACTTT.

This clonotype came up a few times. The genes are TRBV20-1 and TRBJ1-5; 9 positions agree with TRBD1. Per germline, CDR1 DFQATT and CDR2 SNEGSKA (reference sequence). The CDR3 totals 15 residues. Unmatched junction bases numbered 6, after V lost 3 bases and J lost 3 bases. CDR3 region: CSARPGTGNNQPQHF. CDR3 nucleotides: TGCAGTGCTAGGCCCGGGACAGGGAACAATCAGCCCCAGCATTTT.

There are a few counts of this clonotype. The CDR3 spells CSAAHQGRIKNIQYF. The CDR3 DNA sequence: TGCAGTGCTGCGCATCAGGGCAGAATCAAAAACATTCAGTACTTC. J is TRBJ2-4 and V is TRBV20-1, with D perhaps matching TRBD1 (5 bases). Trimming removed 5 bases from V and 3 bases from J, with 17 bases in between. Germline assignment: CDR1 DFQATT and CDR2 SNEGSKA (reference sequence). CDR3 length: 15 amino acids.

This clonotype has a handful of counts. The V call is TRBV7-2, the J call TRBJ2-1; 7 positions agree with TRBD2. Germline V lookup: CDR1 SGHTA, CDR2 FQGNSA. The CDR3 runs 14 residues. The J segment lost 6 bases and the V segment lost 2 bases, leaving 4 bases of the junction unmatched. The CDR3: CASSLIAGANEQFF. As DNA, the CDR3 is TGTGCCAGCAGCTTAATTGCGGGAGCCAATGAGCAGTTCTTC.

This clonotype came up a few times. This chain links TRBV7-2 with TRBJ1-5; the D gene is possibly TRBD1 (6 bases). Trimming cost V 0 bases and J 0 bases, with 12 bases left between them. The CDR3 totals 17 residues. The germline V gene encodes CDR1 SGHTA and CDR2 FQGNSA. CDR3 sequence (DNA): TGTGCCAGCAGCTTAGCCGACGGACAGTATAGCAATCAGCCCCAGCATTTT. It encodes CASSLADGQYSNQPQHF.

CDR3 region: CASSLATAGANTGELFF. CDR3 in DNA: TGTGCCAGCAGCTTAGCGACGGCAGGAGCGAACACCGGGGAGCTGTTTTTT. The V and J genes are TRBV7-8 and TRBJ2-2; D unclear. V lost 0 bases to trimming and J lost 0 bases, with 11 bases between them. Looked up from germline, CDR1 is SGHVS and CDR2 is FQNEAQ. The CDR3 consists of 17 residues.

This clonotype has just a few counts. The V gene is TRBV4-1, the J gene TRBJ2-1, with D possibly being TRBD1 (6 bases). CDR1 and CDR2 (germline): MGHRA, YSYEKL. This CDR3 is built from 14 residues. V lost 4 bases, J lost 9 bases, and 16 bases lay in between. The CDR3 is CASSRGTQRGEQFF. Here the CDR3 DNA reads TGCGCCAGCAGCCGAGGGACACAGAGGGGTGAGCAGTTCTTC.

The V call is TRBV5-1, the J call TRBJ2-5; D is uncertain. The germline gives CDR1 SGHRS, CDR2 YFSETQ. This CDR3 has 13 residues. V was cut by 7 bases and J by 0 bases, with 10 bases left in between. CDR3 DNA: TGCGCCAGCTCCGACGGGTACCAAGAGACCCAGTACTTC. It codes for CASSDGYQETQYF.

The chain joins TRBV2 to TRBJ2-7; the D call may be TRBD1 or TRBD2 (6 bases each). In germline, CDR1 is SNHLY, CDR2 FYNNEI. CDR3 length: 14 residues. V lost 7 bases, J lost 2 bases, and 15 bases lay in between. The CDR3, as DNA: TGTGCCAGCACGGCCGGGGGCTTAACCTACGAGCAGTACTTC. Protein: CASTAGGLTYEQYF. The variable domain in full, completed from reference TRBV2 and TRBJ2-7, reads EPEVTQTPSHQVTQMGQEVILRCVPISNHLYFYWYRQILGQKVEFLVSFYNNEISEKSEIFDDQFSVERPDGSNFTLKIRSTKLEDSAMYFCASTAGGLTYEQYFGPGTRLTVT.

In its sample, this clonotype was seen a few times. The chain employs TRBV9 and TRBJ2-7; 7 bases map to TRBD2. V was pared by 2 bases and J by 3 bases, with 8 bases of the junction left unmatched. The CDR3 loop spans 15 amino acids. CDR1 is SGDLS and CDR2 is YYNGEE in the germline V gene. CDR3 in DNA: TGTGCCAGCAGCGTTCAGGCGGGAGCTGGCTACGAGCAGTACTTC. Translation: CASSVQAGAGYEQYF. The full variable domain, rest sourced from reference TRBV9 and TRBJ2-7, is DSGVTQTPKHLITATGQRVTLRCSPRSGDLSVYWYQQSLDQGLQFLIQYYNGEERAKGNILERFSAQQFPDLHSELNLSSLELGDSALYFCASSVQAGAGYEQYFGPGTRLTVT.

The chain joins TRBV20-1 to TRBJ2-7; TRBD1 agrees at 9 bases. The CDR3 is made up of 15 amino acids. Germline V gives CDR1 DFQATT, CDR2 SNEGSKA (reference sequence). V was pared by 5 bases and J by 0 bases, with 8 bases of the junction left unmatched. CDR3 sequence (DNA): TGCAGTGCTGTATCCGGGACAGGGAGCTCCTACGAGCAGTACTTC. It codes for CSAVSGTGSSYEQYF.

This clonotype has a count of ten or more. The CDR3 DNA is TGTGCCAGCAGCTTAGTTGGGACAGGGGCTGAGTTGCAGTACTTC. Its translation: CASSLVGTGAELQYF. V and J are TRBV7-2 and TRBJ2-7; TRBD1 agrees at 10 bases. The CDR3 covers 15 residues. The V gene's germline CDR1 is SGHTA and CDR2 FQGNSA. Trimming took 1 base from V and 9 from J; bases not matched to a gene: 9.

This clonotype was seen more than once but under ten times. This chain joins TRBV20-1 and TRBJ2-7; TRBD2 might be the D (6 bases). This CDR3 spans 14 amino acids. The ends were cut back, 1 base at V and 3 bases at J, with 13 bases in the middle. The V gene's germline CDR1 is DFQATT and CDR2 SNEGSKA (reference sequence). CDR3 in amino acids: CSARVQRVLYEQYF. The CDR3, as DNA: TGCAGTGCTAGAGTTCAGCGGGTACTCTACGAGCAGTACTTC.

The DNA for the CDR3 is TGTGCCAGCAGAGTGGGACAGGACCTCTACGAGCAGTACTTC. Its translation: CASRVGQDLYEQYF. J is TRBJ2-7 and V is TRBV5-6; TRBD1 matches 8 bases. The V and J ends lost 5 bases and 3 bases, in that order; junction bases with no gene match: 7. The CDR3 runs to 14 residues. Germline CDR1 and CDR2: SGHDT and YYEEEE.